Below are 21 T cell receptor beta chains sequenced from a single sample in a study of type 1 and type 2 diabetes patients. PCR was run on genomic DNA. The TCR beta CDR3 region was amplified using 30 forward and 13 reverse primers. TCRdb reprocessed the multiplex PCR reads with MiXCR, giving one entry per CDR3 protein. The data contain approximately 260,000 distinct CDR3 sequences, over 45% of them seen just once; the ten biggest clones take up roughly 13%. Sequenced: peripheral blood mononuclear cells (PBMCs). The receptors derive from a man younger than 30 with type 2 diabetes.

The chain joins TRBV6-1 to TRBJ2-5; 7 nucleotides match TRBD2. This CDR3 spans 14 amino acids. V lost 10 bases to trimming and J lost 5 bases; unmatched junction nucleotides: 13. Germline CDR1 and CDR2: MNHNS and SASEGT. CDR3 sequence reads: CATKQRGSLETQYF. The CDR3 nucleotides read TGTGCCACCAAACAGCGGGGCTCTCTGGAGACCCAGTACTTC.

The chain joins TRBV3-1 to TRBJ2-1, with TRBD1 identical over 7 bases. V gave up 3 bases and J gave up 7 bases; unmatched junction bases: 6. Germline V gene sequence: CDR1 LGHDT, CDR2 YNNKEL (reference sequence). The CDR3 extends over 14 amino acids. As DNA, the CDR3 is TGTGCCAGCAGCCAGACAGGGAAATCGAATGAGCAGTTCTTC. Its protein is CASSQTGKSNEQFF.

This clonotype showed up just a few times. The V and J genes are TRBV25-1 and TRBJ2-6, with D perhaps TRBD2 (6 bases). Trimming removed 6 bases from V and 2 bases from J, with 17 bases in between. Germline-derived CDR1 and CDR2 are MGHDK and SYGVNS. The CDR3 is 17 amino acids. CDR3 protein: CASSRVSGETGANVLTF. The CDR3 DNA follows: TGTGCCAGCAGCAGGGTTTCGGGGGAAACTGGGGCCAACGTCCTGACTTTC. The full variable domain, in which reference TRBV25-1 and TRBJ2-6 provide the parts outside the CDR3, is EADIYQTPRYLVIGTGKKITLECSQTMGHDKMYWYQQDPGMELHLIHYSYGVNSTEKGDLSSESTVSRIRTEHFPLTLESARPSHTSQYLCASSRVSGETGANVLTFGAGSRLTVL.

A single count supports this clonotype. This chain uses TRBV28 with TRBJ2-5, with TRBD2 identical over 8 bases. Per the germline V gene, CDR1 is MDHEN and CDR2 is SYDVKM. J gave up 5 bases and V 6 bases, and 11 bases lay outside the gene matches. CDR3 size: 15 residues. The CDR3 sequence: CASSTHREGWETQYF. CDR3 nucleotides: TGTGCCAGCAGCACTCATCGGGAGGGGTGGGAGACCCAGTACTTC.

The chain employs TRBV7-2 and TRBJ2-7, with a weak D call TRBD1 (7 bases). The germline gives CDR1 SGHTA, CDR2 FQGNSA. V lost 3 bases and J lost 4, with 16 bases in between. CDR3 size: 15 residues. As DNA, the CDR3 is TGTGCCAGCAGCTTCGGGCAGGGGGAGGAGTACGAGCAGTACTTC. This gives the protein CASSFGQGEEYEQYF.

The chain's CDR3 is CASSYSNRVQDEQYF. The CDR3 DNA is TGTGCCAGCAGTTACTCGAACAGGGTTCAAGACGAGCAGTACTTC. The chain has TRBV6-1 and TRBJ2-7; possibly TRBD1 for D (6 bases). Germline assignment: CDR1 MNHNS and CDR2 SASEGT. V dropped 5 bases and J dropped 5 bases, with 19 bases sitting between them. The CDR3 runs to 15 residues.

The chain employs TRBV5-1 and TRBJ2-2; 12 nucleotides match TRBD2. This CDR3 region has 16 residues. V lost 0 bases, J lost 3 bases, and 0 bases stayed unmatched. Germline V gene sequence: CDR1 SGHRS, CDR2 YFSETQ. CDR3 DNA sequence: TGCGCCAGCAGCTTGGCTAGCGGGAGGGACACCGGGGAGCTGTTTTTT. It translates to CASSLASGRDTGELFF. Complete variable domain (other parts from reference TRBV5-1 and TRBJ2-2): KAGVTQTPRYLIKTRGQQVTLSCSPISGHRSVSWYQQTPGQGLQFLFEYFSETQRNKGNFPGRFSGRQFSNSRSEMNVSTLELGDSALYLCASSLASGRDTGELFFGEGSRLTVL.

The rearrangement links TRBV28 to TRBJ2-2, with a tentative D call TRBD1 (5 bases). The V and J ends lost 1 base and 3 bases respectively, with 9 bases between them. Per the germline V gene, CDR1 is MDHEN and CDR2 is SYDVKM. The CDR3 is 15 residues long. CDR3 region: CASSLSRVDTGELFF. The CDR3, as DNA: TGTGCCAGCAGTTTATCCAGGGTGGACACCGGGGAGCTGTTTTTT. The variable domain in full, with the rest retrieved from reference TRBV28 and TRBJ2-2, is DVKVTQSSRYLVKRTGEKVFLECVQDMDHENMFWYRQDPGLGLRLIYFSYDVKMKEKGDIPEGYSVSREKKERFSLILESASTNQTSMYLCASSLSRVDTGELFFGEGSRLTVL.

This rearrangement joins TRBV27 to TRBJ2-7, with D perhaps matching TRBD1 (5 bases). The CDR3 loop spans 13 amino acids. V lost 3 bases to trimming and J lost 3 bases, with 9 bases between them. The germline CDR1 and CDR2 sequences are MNHEY and SMNVEV (reference sequence). Here the CDR3 reads CASSLSGYYEQYF. The CDR3 nucleotides are TGTGCCAGCAGTTTGTCAGGGTACTACGAGCAGTACTTC.

CDR3 protein: CASSIGGQGYEQYF. CDR3 nucleotides: TGTGCCAGTAGTATAGGGGGACAGGGCTACGAGCAGTACTTC. This chain uses TRBV30 with TRBJ2-7; TRBD1 matches 9 bases. The germline gives CDR1 GTSNPN, CDR2 SVGIG (reference sequence). V lost 8 bases, J lost 3 bases, and 11 bases stayed unmatched. The CDR3 loop spans 14 amino acids. Drawing the rest from reference TRBV30 and TRBJ2-7, the complete variable domain is SQTIHQWPATLVQPVGSPLSLECTVEGTSNPNLYWYRQAAGRGLQLLFYSVGIGQISSEVPQNLSASRPQDRQFILSSKKLLLSDSGFYLCASSIGGQGYEQYFGPGTRLTVT.

This chain uses TRBV19 with TRBJ1-1; 8 bases are shared with TRBD1. Per the germline V gene, CDR1 is LNHDA and CDR2 is SQIVND (reference sequence). The ends lost 8 bases at V and 11 bases at J; junction bases unmatched: 10. The length of the CDR3 is 12 residues. The CDR3 sequence: CASEKVPGGAFF. CDR3 DNA sequence: TGTGCCAGTGAAAAGGTCCCAGGGGGCGCTTTCTTT. The whole variable domain, filled in from reference TRBV19 and TRBJ1-1, reads DGGITQSPKYLFRKEGQNVTLSCEQNLNHDAMYWYRQDPGQGLRLIYYSQIVNDFQKGDIAEGYSVSREKKESFPLTVTSAQKNPTAFYLCASEKVPGGAFFGQGTRLTVV.

V and J are TRBV13 and TRBJ2-3; 13 nucleotides align to TRBD2. CDR3 length equals 17 residues. V shed 5 bases and J 4 bases; nucleotides not matched to a gene: 9. Looked up from germline, CDR1 is PRHDT and CDR2 is FYEKMQ (reference sequence). The CDR3 spells CASSLGLAGVGADTQYF. CDR3 DNA sequence: TGTGCCAGCAGCCTCGGACTAGCGGGAGTTGGTGCAGATACGCAGTATTTT. The full variable domain, with the rest looked up from reference TRBV13 and TRBJ2-3, is AAGVIQSPRHLIKEKRETATLKCYPIPRHDTVYWYQQGPGQDPQFLISFYEKMQSDKGSIPDRFSAQQFSDYHSELNMSSLELGDSALYFCASSLGLAGVGADTQYFGPGTRLTVL.

This clonotype was counted at least ten times. The chain combines TRBV20-1 with TRBJ1-2; D is possibly TRBD1 (5 bases). CDR1 is DFQATT and CDR2 is SNEGSKA in the germline V gene (reference sequence). This CDR3 comprises 10 residues. The germline V and J ends were trimmed by 4 bases and 8 bases, with 8 bases remaining between them. This CDR3 is CSATGRGYTF. In DNA, the CDR3 is TGCAGTGCTACAGGGAGAGGCTACACCTTC.

The V call is TRBV5-6, the J call TRBJ2-3; 15 positions match TRBD2. The CDR3 sequence is 19 residues long. In germline, CDR1 is SGHDT, CDR2 YYEEEE. After removal of 3 bases from V and 2 bases from J, the junction contained 10 bases not matched to a gene. The CDR3 protein is CASSSWTSGGGWVTDTQYF. The DNA for the CDR3 is TGTGCCAGCAGCTCCTGGACTAGCGGGGGGGGTTGGGTCACAGATACGCAGTATTTT.

This clonotype was counted a few times. The chain links TRBV7-9 to TRBJ2-7; D may be TRBD2 (6 bases). The V and J ends lost 3 bases and 6 bases respectively, with 12 bases between them. This CDR3 is built from 13 residues. Germline CDR1 SEHNR, CDR2 FQNEAQ (reference sequence). CDR3 nucleotides: TGTGCCAGCAGCTTGACGGGGGTTTTCGAGCAGTACTTC. Encoded protein: CASSLTGVFEQYF.

This clonotype occurred a few times. V is TRBV15 and J is TRBJ2-7; D unclear. The germline V gene has CDR1 LNHNV and CDR2 YYDKDF (reference sequence). The germline V and J ends were trimmed by 1 base and 0 bases, with 10 bases remaining between them. There are 15 residues in the CDR3. In DNA form, the CDR3 reads TGTGCCACCAGCAGAGGTGGTCTTGGCTCCTACGAGCAGTACTTC. This translates into CATSRGGLGSYEQYF.

This clonotype has only a few counts. The chain joins TRBV7-8 to TRBJ2-7, with no clear D. CDR1 is SGHVS and CDR2 is FQNEAQ in the germline V gene. V lost 1 base to trimming and J lost 4 bases, with 14 bases between them. The CDR3 runs 15 residues. The CDR3 region is CASSLGPVHRYEQYF. As DNA, the CDR3 is TGTGCCAGCAGCTTAGGACCTGTCCACCGATACGAGCAGTACTTC.

This clonotype came up many times. The chain recombines TRBV10-2 with TRBJ1-1; D ambiguous. Trimming took 6 bases from V and 4 from J, leaving 12 bases between them. This CDR3 region has 13 residues. The V gene's germline CDR1 is WSHSY and CDR2 SAAADI. The CDR3 here is CASSPRRTTEAFF. In DNA, the CDR3 is TGCGCCAGCAGCCCTAGACGGACCACTGAAGCTTTCTTT.

V is TRBV15 and J is TRBJ1-6, with unresolved D. CDR1 and CDR2 (germline): LNHNV, YYDKDF (reference sequence). The V end was cut by 1 base, the J end by 7 bases, with 8 bases between. The CDR3 length is 14 residues. In nucleotides, the CDR3 is TGTGCCACCAGCAGAGTGGCACAAAATTCACCCCTCCACTTT. Its protein product is CATSRVAQNSPLHF.

This clonotype was seen ten or more times. The junction shows a germline mismatch at one end, possibly a read error. The chain joins TRBV5-1 to TRBJ1-6; D uncertain. Germline V CDR1 and CDR2: SGHRS, YFSETQ. This CDR3 comprises 13 residues. CDR3 protein: CASRTELGSPLHF. The CDR3 DNA follows: TGTGCCAGCAGAACTGAGCTAGGTTCACCCCTCCACTTT.

In this sample, this clonotype turned up a few times. The V gene is TRBV19, the J gene TRBJ2-3; 9 positions match TRBD2. The CDR3 loop spans 16 amino acids. In germline, CDR1 is LNHDA, CDR2 SQIVND (reference sequence). Trimming took 6 bases from V and 2 from J; bases not matched to a gene: 9. CDR3 sequence: CASSQIAGGTTDTQYF. CDR3 coding DNA: TGTGCCAGTAGCCAAATCGCGGGGGGGACCACAGATACGCAGTATTTT.